The clone carrying this TCR beta chain came up many times. Its antigen is unidentified. There are 14 residues in the CDR3. Germline CDR1 DFQATT, CDR2 SNEGSKA (reference sequence). Trimming shortened V by 3 bases and J by 3 bases, and 15 bases separated the two germline ends. This record comes from a study of T-cell reconstitution after alpha-beta-depleted transplantation in children. Unique molecular identifiers were used to barcode this TCRbeta library. One entry per CDR3 protein, called by TCRdb with MiXCR from the PCR reads. The sample lists about 120,000 distinct CDR3 sequences, roughly 24% occurring once. Overall study findings and caveats: Several hundred expanded graft clones reportedly supplied alpha-beta T cells about two months after transplant. T-cell counts and diversity at one year following transplant were attributed mainly to newly produced T cells. Surviving thymic progenitors and recipient T cells were the source of high TCRbeta diversity at day 60 in some patients.

This TCR derives from a male patient between 2 and 15 years old who had a stem cell transplant for chronic granulomatous disease, so the T cells may come from the graft donor. The chain combines TRBV20-1 with TRBJ2-7; D unclear. The sequenced sample was PBMCs, mostly from graft donor cells, obtained 180 days after TCRalphabeta/CD19-depleted stem cell transplant. Here the CDR3 reads CSARVPRINYEQYF. Written as DNA, the CDR3 is TGCAGTGCTAGGGTCCCTAGAATAAACTACGAGCAGTACTTC.